This T cell receptor beta chain stems from a study of beta chain features in type 1 diabetes. The authors reverse transcribed all of the isolated RNA, so sequencing captured expressed TCRB transcripts. Produced via immunoSEQ multiplex PCR; TCRdb's table is partial and in-frame only. In the table there are around 240,000 clones, over 7.5% of which are singletons. Cell sorting via CD45RO/CCR7/CD25/CD127/CD95/CD27 was performed to obtain CD4+ naive, central memory, regulatory and stem cell-like memory cells. The V gene end was trimmed by 3 bases and the J gene end by 8 bases; junction bases not matched to a gene: 5. The CDR3 loop spans 13 amino acids. Germline V CDR1 and CDR2: MDHEN, SYDVKM.

This clonotype was sampled from a woman between 18 and 29 years old in good health. The chain joins TRBV28 to TRBJ1-2, with 8 positions matching TRBD1. Sequenced input: naive CD4+ T cells from blood. The CDR3 DNA is TGTGCCAGCAGTTTGACAGGGGCGTGGGGCTACACCTTC. The encoded protein is CASSLTGAWGYTF.